The 20 T cell receptor beta chains below were found in one sample sequenced in a study of T cell therapy product for transplant patients. The repertoire was sequenced with immunoSEQ multiplex PCR; TCRdb's copy has only in-frame clones and lacks some. The sample holds 800 to 900 clones, less than 55% seen once. These TCRs' antigens remain unknown. The label indicates: CMVpp65/IE-1-reactive T cells enriched by IFNgamma capture and expanded in vitro. PBMCs were stimulated six to seven hours with CMV pp65 and IE-1 peptide pools. An IFNgamma secretion assay positively selected the IFNgamma-producing cells after CMV stimulation. Enriched IFNgamma+ cells grew for approximately three weeks with irradiated autologous feeders and either IL-7/IL-15 or IL-2. The sequenced material came from a sorted cell population cultured from PBMCs. The receptors originated from an adult in good health.

V is TRBV6-1 and J is TRBJ1-2; D is perhaps TRBD1 (6 bases). There are 14 residues in the CDR3. Between the trimmed V and J ends, which lost 5 bases and 4 bases, there was a span of 14 bases. Germline V CDR1 and CDR2: MNHNS, SASEGT. The CDR3 loop is CASSSGRGSYGYTF. In DNA, the CDR3 is TGTGCCAGCAGTTCTGGCAGGGGAAGCTATGGCTACACCTTC.

The chain combines TRBV29-1 with TRBJ1-1; D not certain. Germline V gives CDR1 SQVTM, CDR2 ANQGSEA. With 4 bases removed from V and 1 base from J, the gap between germline ends came to 7 bases. The CDR3 totals 12 residues. The CDR3 DNA follows: TGCAGCGTTGTACAGACGAACACTGAAGCTTTCTTT. Its protein is CSVVQTNTEAFF.

This clone has only one observation. The chain recombines TRBV6-1 with TRBJ2-3, with TRBD1 identical over 7 bases. J lost 6 bases, V lost 0 bases, and 9 bases had no gene match. Germline V lookup: CDR1 MNHNS, CDR2 SASEGT. This CDR3 has 16 residues. CDR3 sequence: CASSEAGQDLSDTQYF. CDR3 DNA sequence: TGTGCCAGCAGTGAAGCTGGACAGGATTTATCTGATACGCAGTATTTT.

This chain joins TRBV18 and TRBJ1-2, with D unresolved. The CDR3 has 13 residues. Germline V gene data show CDR1 as KGHSH and CDR2 as LQKENI. The ends were cut back, 6 bases at V and 0 bases at J, with 8 bases in the middle. CDR3: CASSDRANYGYTF. The CDR3 DNA is TGTGCCAGCTCCGACCGAGCTAACTATGGCTACACCTTC.

The chain couples TRBV5-3 to TRBJ2-2; the match to TRBD2 covers 10 bases. Being an ORF, TRBV5-3 has a function that is uncertain. With 8 bases clipped from V and 5 bases from J, the junction kept 9 bases outside the gene matches. This CDR3 has 15 amino acids. In DNA, the CDR3 is TGTGCCAGGAAAAAGCGGGGGGGTGGGACCGGGGAGCTGTTTTTT. Encoded protein: CARKKRGGGTGELFF.

The chain uses TRBV7-9 and TRBJ2-5; D possibly corresponds to TRBD2 (6 bases). The germline CDR1 and CDR2 sequences are SEHNR and FQNEAQ (reference sequence). CDR3 length equals 13 residues. Deletions cut 6 bases from V and 5 bases from J, with 13 bases between. The CDR3 DNA reads as TGTGCCAGCAGGGAGGGGACGTTGGAGACCCAGTACTTC. Protein sequence: CASREGTLETQYF.

This clone was observed a few times. CDR3 loop: CASSGGGQEGGNTEAFF. The CDR3 DNA follows: TGTGCCAGCAGTGGGGGGGGACAGGAAGGAGGGAACACTGAAGCTTTCTTT. V is TRBV27 and J is TRBJ1-1, with 8 bases matching TRBD1. V was clipped by 5 bases and J by 1 base; unmatched bases: 12. Looked up from germline, CDR1 is MNHEY and CDR2 is SMNVEV (reference sequence). This CDR3 has 17 amino acids.

V is TRBV7-9 and J is TRBJ1-6, with 9 bases identical to TRBD1. In germline, CDR1 is SEHNR, CDR2 FQNEAQ (reference sequence). V shed 2 bases and J 10 bases; nucleotides not matched to a gene: 9. This CDR3 spans 16 amino acids. The CDR3 region has the DNA TGTGCCAGCAGCTTATCCCCGGGACAGGGTTCCTCACCCCTCCACTTT. It translates to CASSLSPGQGSSPLHF.

The chain couples TRBV28 to TRBJ2-4; D may be TRBD2 (6 bases). There are 16 residues in the CDR3. The V and J ends lost 5 bases and 3 bases respectively, with 17 bases between them. Germline V gives CDR1 MDHEN, CDR2 SYDVKM. For the CDR3, the DNA is TGTGCCAGCAGTGAGGGTCGGGGGAAGTACAAAAACATTCAGTACTTC. It specifies CASSEGRGKYKNIQYF.

The J gene is TRBJ2-2, the V gene TRBV10-2; D tentatively fits TRBD1 or TRBD2 (5 bases each). Germline CDR1 is WSHSY and CDR2 is SAAADI. This CDR3 has 15 amino acids. V lost 7 bases, J lost 4 bases, and 16 bases lay in between. The CDR3 region is CASNPLRGGTGELFF. The CDR3 region has the DNA TGCGCCAGCAACCCATTGAGGGGCGGCACCGGGGAGCTGTTTTTT.

The gene calls are TRBV4-3 and TRBJ2-7; D gene ambiguous. Germline V gene data show CDR1 as LGHNA and CDR2 as YSLEER. CDR3 size: 13 residues. Trimming cost V 4 bases and J 3 bases, with 10 bases left between them. In DNA, the CDR3 is TGCGCCAGCAGCCCCGCCTTACACTACGAGCAGTACTTC. This translates into CASSPALHYEQYF.

This clone was detected a few times. Other DNA sequences from this sample encode an identical CDR3 as well. The CDR3 loop reads CASSGGQTPETQYF. In DNA, the CDR3 is TGCGCCAGCAGTGGGGGACAGACCCCAGAGACCCAGTACTTC. The rearrangement links TRBV10-1 to TRBJ2-5; the match to TRBD1 covers 7 bases. Per the germline V gene, CDR1 is WNHNN and CDR2 is SYGVQD (reference sequence). Unmatched junction bases numbered 6, after V lost 4 bases and J lost 4 bases. The CDR3 spans 14 residues.

The DNA for the CDR3 is TGTGCCAGCAGCGTAGTCTCCGTTGGGGGCTCTGGGGCCAACGTCCTGACTTTC. This gives the protein CASSVVSVGGSGANVLTF. J is TRBJ2-6 and V is TRBV9; D could derive from TRBD1 or TRBD2 (5 bases each). This CDR3 comprises 18 residues. Germline lookup yields CDR1 SGDLS and CDR2 YYNGEE. V was clipped by 0 bases and J by 0 bases, with 13 bases between them.

In this sample, this clone is medium-sized. The chain has TRBV19 and TRBJ2-5; 8 bases match TRBD1. From germline, CDR1 is LNHDA and CDR2 SQIVND (reference sequence). With 5 bases clipped from V and 4 bases from J, the junction kept 9 bases outside the gene matches. This CDR3 has 15 amino acids. The CDR3 nucleotides are TGTGCCAGTAGTGATAGGACAGGGCCCCGAGAGACCCAGTACTTC. Translating it yields CASSDRTGPRETQYF.

This chain's CDR3 is CASSFGGQAYNEQFF. CDR3 bases: TGTGCCAGCAGTTTTGGGGGACAGGCCTACAATGAGCAGTTCTTC. This chain uses TRBV27 with TRBJ2-1; 8 positions match TRBD1. J gave up 2 bases and V 3 bases, and 3 bases lay outside the gene matches. CDR1 MNHEY and CDR2 SMNVEV come from the germline V gene (reference sequence). This CDR3 is 15 amino acids long.

This chain links TRBV30 with TRBJ2-2, with D unresolved. The germline gives CDR1 GTSNPN, CDR2 SVGIG (reference sequence). The CDR3 is 13 amino acids. V was clipped by 3 bases and J by 3 bases, with 8 bases between them. CDR3 coding DNA: TGTGCCTGGAGGGCACACTACACCGGGGAGCTGTTTTTT. Translating it yields CAWRAHYTGELFF.

The V and J genes are TRBV7-8 and TRBJ1-6; no clear D. V gave up 3 bases and J gave up 6 bases, with 6 bases separating them. The CDR3 sequence is 13 residues long. The germline gives CDR1 SGHVS, CDR2 FQNEAQ. DNA for the CDR3: TGTGCCAGCAGCTTTTCGGCTAATTCACCCCTCCACTTT. It codes for CASSFSANSPLHF. The full variable domain, its missing parts supplied by reference TRBV7-8 and TRBJ1-6, is GAGVSQSPRYKVAKRGQDVALRCDPISGHVSLFWYQQALGQGPEFLTYFQNEAQLDKSGLPSDRFFAERPEGSVSTLKIQRTQQEDSAVYLCASSFSANSPLHFGNGTRLTVT.

A word on this clone: The sample contains more than one DNA sequence encoding this CDR3. The chain recombines TRBV6-5 with TRBJ1-2; D is unclear. Trimming removed 4 bases at V and 3 bases at J, with 6 bases between. CDR3 length: 12 amino acids. Germline loops: CDR1 MNHEY, CDR2 SVGAGI. This CDR3 is CASSSAYYGYTF. The CDR3 coding sequence is TGTGCCAGCAGTTCAGCGTACTATGGCTACACCTTC.

Within the sample, this clone is large. The gene calls are TRBV19 and TRBJ1-1; no clear D gene. Germline V gene data show CDR1 as LNHDA and CDR2 as SQIVND (reference sequence). Between the trimmed V and J ends, which lost 4 bases and 0 bases, there was a span of 6 bases. The CDR3 totals 13 residues. The CDR3 sequence is CASSTTMNTEAFF. CDR3 coding DNA: TGTGCCAGTAGTACTACAATGAACACTGAAGCTTTCTTT.

The chain couples TRBV19 to TRBJ2-3, with D possibly being TRBD2 (6 bases). Trimming shortened V by 7 bases and J by 4 bases, and 21 bases separated the two germline ends. Germline assignment: CDR1 LNHDA and CDR2 SQIVND (reference sequence). This CDR3 contains 16 residues. CDR3 region: CASTLVGGLRADTQYF. CDR3 nucleotides: TGTGCCAGTACCTTGGTGGGGGGTTTAAGAGCAGATACGCAGTATTTT. The entire variable domain, with the rest obtained from reference TRBV19 and TRBJ2-3, is as follows: DGGITQSPKYLFRKEGQNVTLSCEQNLNHDAMYWYRQDPGQGLRLIYYSQIVNDFQKGDIAEGYSVSREKKESFPLTVTSAQKNPTAFYLCASTLVGGLRADTQYFGPGTRLTVL.